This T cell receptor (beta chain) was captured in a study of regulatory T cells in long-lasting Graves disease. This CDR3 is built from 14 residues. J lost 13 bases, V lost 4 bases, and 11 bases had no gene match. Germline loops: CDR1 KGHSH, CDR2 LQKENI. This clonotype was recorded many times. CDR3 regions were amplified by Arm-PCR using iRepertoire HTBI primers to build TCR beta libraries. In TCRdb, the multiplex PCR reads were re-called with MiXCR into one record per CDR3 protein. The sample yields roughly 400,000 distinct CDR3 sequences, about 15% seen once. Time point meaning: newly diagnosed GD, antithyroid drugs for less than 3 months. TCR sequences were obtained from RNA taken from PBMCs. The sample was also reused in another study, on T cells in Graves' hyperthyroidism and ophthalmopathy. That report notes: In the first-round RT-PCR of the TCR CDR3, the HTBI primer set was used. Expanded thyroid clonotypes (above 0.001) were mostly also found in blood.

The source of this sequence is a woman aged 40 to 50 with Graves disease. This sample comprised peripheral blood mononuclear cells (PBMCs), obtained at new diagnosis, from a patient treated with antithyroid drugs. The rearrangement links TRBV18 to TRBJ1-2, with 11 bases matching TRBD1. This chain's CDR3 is CASSRGGTGGLSTF. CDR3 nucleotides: TGTGCCAGCTCACGTGGTGGGACAGGGGGTTTGTCCACCTTC.